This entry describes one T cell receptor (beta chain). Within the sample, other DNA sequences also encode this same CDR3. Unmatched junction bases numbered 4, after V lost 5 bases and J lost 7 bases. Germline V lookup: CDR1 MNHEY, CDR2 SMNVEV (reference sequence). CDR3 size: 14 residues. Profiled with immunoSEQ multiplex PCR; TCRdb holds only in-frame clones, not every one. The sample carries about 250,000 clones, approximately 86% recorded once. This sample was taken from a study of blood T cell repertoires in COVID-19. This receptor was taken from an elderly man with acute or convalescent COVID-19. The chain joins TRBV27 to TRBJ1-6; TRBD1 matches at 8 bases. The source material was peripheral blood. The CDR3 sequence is CASSPGQGNSPLHF. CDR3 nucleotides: TGTGCCAGCAGTCCCGGACAGGGAAATTCACCCCTCCACTTT.